This TCR beta chain stems from a study of T cell responses to AZD1222 COVID-19 vaccine. Study conclusions and caveats: Most donors were white British, females outnumbered males, and clonal diversity was possibly underestimated. Spike-specific TCR breadth and depth both grew after two AZD1222 doses.

Germline CDR1 is SNHLY and CDR2 is FYNNEI. This CDR3 has 11 residues. V lost 5 bases and J 2 bases, leaving 3 bases between the germline ends. A note on this clone: Its specificity is not known.

Repertoires were generated with immunoSEQ multiplex PCR, while TCRdb's copy carries only in-frame clones and drops some. Of roughly 200,000 clones in the sample, about 92% were seen once. The TCR comes from an adult in good health. The V gene is TRBV2, the J gene TRBJ1-1; D is unclear. Sample: peripheral blood, taken on day 0 of AZD1222 vaccination. The CDR3 here is CASSRNTEAFF. DNA of the CDR3: TGTGCCAGCAGTCGAAACACTGAAGCTTTCTTT.